This TCR beta chain appears in the sequencing data of a study of HIV-infected children after antiretroviral therapy interruption. Study at large: Samples from the continuous-treatment group were taken at weeks 0, 48 and 150.

CDR3 length: 15 amino acids. V shed 6 bases and J shed 3 bases, with 18 bases lying between them. The study, taken as a whole, reports: By the end of treatment interruption, naive CD4+ clonality (Gini) increased. After treatment interruption started, naive CD4+ CDR3 overlap across time points dropped.

Unique molecular identifiers were included in an RNA-based 3' RACE TCR library. Using its own MiXCR run on the 3' RACE reads, TCRdb lists one record per CDR3 protein. The sample has about 89,000 distinct CDR3 sequences; 6.9% are singletons. The treatment is: PENTA 11 planned treatment interruption arm or continuous ART arm. Only samples with at least 5 million viable PBMCs qualified. Note on this clonotype: Its target is unknown.

Specimen: CD45RA+ CD4+ T cells from PBMCs, pooled from several time points, collected from a donor given antiretroviral therapy, either interrupted or continuous. Subset meaning: naive CD4+ CD45RA+ CD45RO- T cells. The TCR comes from a pool of human donors with HIV. This rearrangement joins TRBV12-3 or TRBV12-4 to TRBJ2-7; D is unclear. This CDR3 is CASRVIPTPFYEQYF. In nucleotides, the CDR3 is TGTGCCAGCAGAGTAATCCCTACCCCCTTCTACGAGCAGTACTTC.